The clone carrying this T cell receptor (beta chain) was seen only a few times. Its antigen remains unidentified. Losses at the gene ends were 6 bases for V and 1 base for J; bases not matched to a gene: 6. The CDR3 loop spans 15 amino acids. CDR1 MNHEY and CDR2 SVGAGI come from the germline V gene. Isolated RNA was reverse transcribed into cDNA used as the sequencing template. Assay: immunoSEQ multiplex PCR; the TCRdb copy retains only in-frame clones and omits some. Among about 130,000 clones listed, under 60% were seen once. The data stem from a study of CD8+ T cells in alopecia areata. On the study more broadly: Treated patients were given 5 to 10 mg oral tofacitinib twice daily. Overall study findings and caveats: There were also resident alphabeta T cells of normal skin sequenced in scalp samples. Affected lesional scalp, above all in alopecia totalis/universalis, was more clonal than normal scalp. With patients, TCR sharing proved less clear than in mice, a difference possibly related to HLA.

The receptor was isolated from a human donor with alopecia areata. The source was CD4+ T cells sorted from blood, collected at week 0. The V gene is TRBV6-5, the J gene TRBJ2-7; TRBD2 matches at 10 bases. The CDR3 nucleotides are TGTGCCAGCAGCCCGGAGCGGGGGGGTTCCTACGAGCAGTACTTC. Encoded protein: CASSPERGGSYEQYF.